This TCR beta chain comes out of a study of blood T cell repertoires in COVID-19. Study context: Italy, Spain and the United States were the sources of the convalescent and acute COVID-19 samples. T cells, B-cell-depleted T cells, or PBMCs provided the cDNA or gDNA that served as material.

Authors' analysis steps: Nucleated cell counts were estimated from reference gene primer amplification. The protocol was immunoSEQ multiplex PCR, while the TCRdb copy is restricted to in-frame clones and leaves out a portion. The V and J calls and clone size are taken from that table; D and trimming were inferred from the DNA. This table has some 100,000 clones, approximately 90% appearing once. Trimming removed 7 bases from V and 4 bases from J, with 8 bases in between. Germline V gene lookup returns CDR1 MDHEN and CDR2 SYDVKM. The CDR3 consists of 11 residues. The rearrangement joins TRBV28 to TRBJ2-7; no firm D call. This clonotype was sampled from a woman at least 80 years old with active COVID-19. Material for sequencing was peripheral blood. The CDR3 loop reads CASTSRYEQYF. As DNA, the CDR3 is TGTGCCAGCACCTCGAGGTACGAGCAGTACTTC.